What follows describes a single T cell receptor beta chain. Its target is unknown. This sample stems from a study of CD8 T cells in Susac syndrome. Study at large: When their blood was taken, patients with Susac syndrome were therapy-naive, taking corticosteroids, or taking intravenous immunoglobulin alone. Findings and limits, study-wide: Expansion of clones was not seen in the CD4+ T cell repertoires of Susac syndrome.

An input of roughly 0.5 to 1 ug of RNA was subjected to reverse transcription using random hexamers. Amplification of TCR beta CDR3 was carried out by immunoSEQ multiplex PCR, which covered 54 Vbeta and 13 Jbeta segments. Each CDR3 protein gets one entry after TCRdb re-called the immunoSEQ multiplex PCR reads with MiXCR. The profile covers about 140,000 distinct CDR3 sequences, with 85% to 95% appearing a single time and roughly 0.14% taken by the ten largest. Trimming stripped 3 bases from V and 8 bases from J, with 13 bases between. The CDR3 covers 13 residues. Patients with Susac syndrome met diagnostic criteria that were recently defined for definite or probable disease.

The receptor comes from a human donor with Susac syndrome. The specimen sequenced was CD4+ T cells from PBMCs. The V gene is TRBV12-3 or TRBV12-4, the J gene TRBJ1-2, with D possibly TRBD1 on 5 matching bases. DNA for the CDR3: TGTGCCAGCAGTTTCATCAGGGAAGGCGGCTACACCTTC. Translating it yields CASSFIREGGYTF.